Listed below are T cell receptor beta chains from one sample, sequenced in a study of T-cell reconstitution after alpha-beta-depleted transplantation in children. TCRdb independently ran MiXCR on the PCR reads; one entry per CDR3 protein. Here the sample spans roughly 610,000 distinct CDR3 sequences, roughly a tenth being singletons. Sequencing was performed on PBMCs from the stem cell graft donor, taken from the stem cell graft. Receptors were obtained from a human donor who donated a stem cell graft to a child with acute myeloid leukemia. CDR3s include the opening cysteine and the closing phenylalanine or tryptophan. A D gene is named only where the DNA matches it firmly. Rows give clone size only sometimes, using once, few, many, or a class for an expanded clone.

v_call	d_call	j_call	clone_size	cdr3_nt	cdr3_aa
TRBV21-1	.	TRBJ2-2	.	TGTGCCAGCAGCAAAGTGGAGCACAGCAACACCGGGGAGCTGTTTTTT	CASSKVEHSNTGELFF
TRBV5-1	.	TRBJ2-4	few	TGCGCCAGCAGCGCCGCCCCTAGACAGGCCAAAAACATTCAGTACTTC	CASSAAPRQAKNIQYF
TRBV6-2/TRBV6-3	.	TRBJ1-6	.	TGTGCCAGCAGTTACTCGAGGCCTGAGGCGACACCCCTCCACTTT	CASSYSRPEATPLHF
TRBV7-9	.	TRBJ2-4	few	TGTGCCAGCAGCCCCGTCGGAGGGGTCCAAAACATTCAGTACTTC	CASSPVGGVQNIQYF
TRBV7-9	TRBD2	TRBJ2-2	many	TGTGCCAGCAGCCACCAATCATTGGAGCGGGAGTACACCGGGGAGCTGTTTTTT	CASSHQSLEREYTGELFF
TRBV30	.	TRBJ2-3	.	TGTGCCTGGAGTGCTTCTGGTACGCAGTATTTT	CAWSASGTQYF
TRBV9	TRBD2	TRBJ2-3	many	TGTGCCAGCAGCCCCGGGACTAGCAACACAGATACGCAGTATTTT	CASSPGTSNTDTQYF
TRBV20-1	TRBD2	TRBJ2-1	.	TGCAGTGCTAGCGGAAGCGGGAGAAACAATGAGCAGTTCTTC	CSASGSGRNNEQFF
TRBV2	TRBD2	TRBJ2-2	.	TGTGCCAGCAGGGAGATCGTCCCGGGACTAGCGGGAGGGCAAGGGTCGCCCGGGGAGCTGTTTTTT	CASREIVPGLAGGQGSPGELFF
TRBV3-1	.	TRBJ1-5	.	TGTGCCAGCAGCCAAGATTCCCCGGGATCTCGCAATCAGCCCCAGCATTTT	CASSQDSPGSRNQPQHF
TRBV4-2	.	TRBJ1-1	.	TGTGCCAGCAGCTACTCGGGACTCCTGAACACTGAAGCTTTCTTT	CASSYSGLLNTEAFF